These 20 T cell receptor beta chains came from one sample sequenced in a study of blood T cell repertoires in COVID-19. Method: immunoSEQ multiplex PCR; TCRdb's copy keeps in-frame clones and lacks some. The sample records over 35,000 clones, around four fifths being singletons. The specimen sequenced was peripheral blood. The origin of the receptors is a human donor in a cohort sampled during active COVID-19.

The gene calls are TRBV2 and TRBJ1-6; D is possibly TRBD1 (6 bases). V lost 5 bases and J 6 bases, leaving 20 bases between the germline ends. In germline, CDR1 is SNHLY, CDR2 FYNNEI. CDR3 length equals 17 residues. This CDR3 reads CASSPISGQTVNSPLHF. The DNA of the CDR3 is TGTGCCAGCAGTCCTATCTCAGGACAGACAGTTAATTCACCCCTCCACTTT.

The V call is TRBV28, the J call TRBJ2-3; D is possibly TRBD1 (5 bases). The CDR3 is 15 amino acids. The V end lost 2 bases, the J end lost 2 bases, and 11 bases lay between the germline ends. In germline, CDR1 is MDHEN, CDR2 SYDVKM. CDR3 region: CASSLAAGNTDTQYF. The CDR3 DNA sequence: TGTGCCAGCAGTTTAGCGGCAGGGAACACAGATACGCAGTATTTT.

V is TRBV5-4 and J is TRBJ2-2; D possibly corresponds to TRBD2 (5 bases). Germline V gene sequence: CDR1 SGHNT, CDR2 YYREEE (reference sequence). The CDR3 has 16 amino acids. The V end was cut by 3 bases, the J end by 8 bases, with 20 bases between. The CDR3 sequence is CASSSAAQGSGGELFF. The CDR3 DNA is TGTGCCAGCAGCTCAGCGGCCCAAGGGAGTGGAGGGGAGCTGTTTTTT.

CDR3 region: CASSPNPGDTQYF. For the CDR3, the DNA is TGTGCCAGCAGCCCAAACCCGGGAGATACGCAGTATTTT. The chain recombines TRBV7-3 with TRBJ2-3, with D uncertain. The CDR3 consists of 13 residues. The V gene's germline CDR1 is SGHTA and CDR2 FQGTGA. The V end was cut by 5 bases, the J end by 5 bases, with 11 bases between. Supplemented by reference TRBV7-3 and TRBJ2-3, the full variable domain reads GAGVSQTPSNKVTEKGKYVELRCDPISGHTALYWYRQSLGQGPEFLIYFQGTGAADDSGLPNDRFFAVRPEGSVSTLKIQRTERGDSAVYLCASSPNPGDTQYFGPGTRLTVL.

The chain joins TRBV19 to TRBJ2-5; 11 bases are a match to TRBD2. V was pared by 2 bases and J by 5 bases, with 7 bases of the junction left unmatched. CDR1 and CDR2 from the germline V gene are LNHDA and SQIVND (reference sequence). The CDR3 is 16 residues long. The CDR3 region has the DNA TGTGCCAGTAGTATACTAGCGGGGGGTATCCAGGAGACCCAGTACTTC. Encoded protein: CASSILAGGIQETQYF.

This clone appeared a single time. The V call is TRBV2, the J call TRBJ1-5; no firm D call. Germline V gives CDR1 SNHLY, CDR2 FYNNEI. V lost 6 bases, J lost 0 bases, and 6 bases lay in between. The CDR3 is 13 amino acids. Written as DNA, the CDR3 is TGTGCCAGCAGCCCTTATAGCAATCAGCCCCAGCATTTT. The encoded protein is CASSPYSNQPQHF.

The genes are TRBV19 and TRBJ2-2, with 9 bases aligning to TRBD1. This CDR3 comprises 14 residues. The trim removed 6 bases at V and 4 bases at J, leaving 3 bases unmatched. CDR1 is LNHDA, CDR2 SQIVND, per germline (reference sequence). The CDR3: CASRTQGATGELFF. CDR3 in DNA: TGTGCCAGTAGAACACAGGGGGCCACCGGGGAGCTGTTTTTT.

J is TRBJ2-7 and V is TRBV19; 12 nucleotides match TRBD2. The V and J ends lost 5 bases and 7 bases, in that order; junction bases with no gene match: 9. The CDR3 has 15 residues. Germline CDR1 and CDR2: LNHDA and SQIVND (reference sequence). CDR3 sequence: CASSPLAGGPGEQYF. In DNA form, the CDR3 reads TGTGCCAGTAGTCCCCTAGCGGGGGGGCCGGGAGAGCAGTACTTC.

The chain is built from TRBV11-3 and TRBJ2-2; 15 bases are shared with TRBD2. V shed 5 bases, J shed 1 base, and the junction held 8 bases outside the gene matches. Per germline, CDR1 SGHNT and CDR2 YENEEA. This CDR3 spans 19 amino acids. CDR3 amino acids: CASSRGSGLAGGNTGELFF. In nucleotides, the CDR3 is TGTGCCAGCAGCCGAGGCTCGGGACTAGCGGGGGGGAACACCGGGGAGCTGTTTTTT.

This clone was recorded only once. The chain carries TRBV19 and TRBJ2-1, with 10 bases lining up with TRBD2. The CDR3 has 12 residues. Germline values: CDR1 LNHDA, CDR2 SQIVND (reference sequence). With V trimmed by 10 bases and J by 12 bases, 9 bases remained unmatched. The CDR3 is CATKDLAGGQFF. CDR3 bases: TGTGCCACCAAGGATTTAGCGGGGGGGCAGTTCTTC.

This clone occurred once. The chain has TRBV11-2 and TRBJ1-4; maybe TRBD1 (5 bases). V was shortened by 0 bases and J by 3 bases, with 8 bases between the two germline ends. CDR1 is SGHAT, CDR2 FQNNGV, per germline. The CDR3 length is 15 residues. CDR3: CASSLEGGANEKLFF. The CDR3 nucleotides read TGTGCCAGCAGCTTAGAGGGGGGGGCTAATGAAAAACTGTTTTTT.

The DNA of the CDR3 is TGTGCCAGCAGAGCTCCGGGACAGGGTGACTACTTC. This encodes CASRAPGQGDYF. J is TRBJ2-7 and V is TRBV5-6, with TRBD1 identical over 9 bases. Germline assignment: CDR1 SGHDT and CDR2 YYEEEE. The J segment lost 13 bases and the V segment lost 5 bases, leaving 10 bases of the junction unmatched. The CDR3 contains 12 residues.

J is TRBJ1-2 and V is TRBV5-1; D remains unclear. The V and J ends lost 4 bases and 1 base respectively, with 5 bases between them. The germline CDR1 and CDR2 sequences are SGHRS and YFSETQ. The CDR3 totals 12 residues. The CDR3 loop is CASSGSNYGYTF. The CDR3 DNA follows: TGCGCCAGCAGCGGGAGTAACTATGGCTACACCTTC.

The V and J genes are TRBV3-1 (or the pseudogene TRBV3-2) and TRBJ2-7; a weak D match, TRBD1 (5 bases). Between the trimmed V and J ends, which lost 4 bases and 7 bases, there was a span of 17 bases. Germline CDR1 is LGHDT and CDR2 is YNNKEL (reference sequence). This CDR3 is built from 14 residues. In DNA form, the CDR3 reads TGTGCCAGCAGCCCTCTTTTCGACAGACAAGAGCAGTACTTC. Protein sequence: CASSPLFDRQEQYF.

The V gene is TRBV27, the J gene TRBJ2-3, with TRBD2 as a possible D gene (6 bases). Germline V lookup: CDR1 MNHEY, CDR2 SMNVEV (reference sequence). The CDR3 consists of 19 residues. Trimming stripped 1 base from V and 0 bases from J, with 20 bases between. The CDR3 bases are TGTGCCAGCAGTTTATATGGTGGCGGGGCGTACACTAGCACAGATACGCAGTATTTT. It specifies CASSLYGGGAYTSTDTQYF.

This clone was detected once. V gene TRBV6-6 combines with J gene TRBJ2-2, with TRBD2 as a possible D gene (6 bases). The CDR3 is 14 residues long. V dropped 7 bases and J dropped 1 base, with 10 bases sitting between them. Germline loops: CDR1 MNHNY, CDR2 SVGAGI (reference sequence). CDR3 nucleotides: TGTGCCAGCATGAGGGACTTGAACACCGGGGAGCTGTTTTTT. Its protein product is CASMRDLNTGELFF.

The CDR3 loop is CASSLAGSSGYEQYF. The CDR3 region has the DNA TGTGCCAGCAGCTTAGCGGGGTCTAGCGGTTACGAGCAGTACTTC. The rearrangement links TRBV7-2 to TRBJ2-7; 7 bases map to TRBD2. CDR3 length: 15 residues. The germline V gene has CDR1 SGHTA and CDR2 FQGNSA. The ends lost 0 bases at V and 4 bases at J; junction bases unmatched: 6. Variable domain in full (rest from reference TRBV7-2 and TRBJ2-7): GAGVSQSPSNKVTEKGKDVELRCDPISGHTALYWYRQSLGQGLEFLIYFQGNSAPDKSGLPSDRFSAERTGGSVSTLTIQRTQQEDSAVYLCASSLAGSSGYEQYFGPGTRLTVT.

The chain joins TRBV5-6 to TRBJ1-1; 9 nucleotides agree with TRBD1. Losses at the gene ends were 4 bases for V and 7 bases for J; bases not matched to a gene: 11. The CDR3 consists of 15 residues. The germline gives CDR1 SGHDT, CDR2 YYEEEE. The CDR3 protein is CASSAPGTGSFEAFF. The CDR3 bases are TGTGCCAGCAGCGCCCCCGGGACAGGGAGTTTTGAAGCTTTCTTT.

In this sample, this clone turned up once. V gene TRBV19 combines with J gene TRBJ2-7; maybe TRBD2 (5 bases). The germline gives CDR1 LNHDA, CDR2 SQIVND (reference sequence). The CDR3 is 13 residues long. Trimming removed 1 base at V and 3 bases at J, with 7 bases between. This chain's CDR3 is CASSIVAGYEQYF. The CDR3, as DNA: TGTGCCAGTAGTATAGTTGCGGGCTACGAGCAGTACTTC.

The chain links TRBV11-2 to TRBJ1-1; D is perhaps TRBD1 (6 bases). Germline loops: CDR1 SGHAT, CDR2 FQNNGV. V gave up 5 bases and J gave up 4 bases, with 14 bases separating them. This CDR3 comprises 14 residues. CDR3 nucleotides: TGTGCCAGCAGCCAACAGGGACGTGGCACTGAAGCTTTCTTT. Translated: CASSQQGRGTEAFF.